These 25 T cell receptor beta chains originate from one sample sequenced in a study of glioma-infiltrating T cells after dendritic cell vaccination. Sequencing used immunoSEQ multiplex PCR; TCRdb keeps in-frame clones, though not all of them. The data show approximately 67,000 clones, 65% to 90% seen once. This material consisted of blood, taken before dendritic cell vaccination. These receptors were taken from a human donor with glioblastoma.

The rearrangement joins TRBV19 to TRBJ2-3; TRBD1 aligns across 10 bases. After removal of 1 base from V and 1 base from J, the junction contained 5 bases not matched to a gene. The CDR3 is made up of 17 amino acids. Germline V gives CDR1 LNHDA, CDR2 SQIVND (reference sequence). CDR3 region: CASSIALDRGRTDTQYF. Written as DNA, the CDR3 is TGTGCCAGTAGTATAGCCCTTGACAGGGGGCGCACAGATACGCAGTATTTT.

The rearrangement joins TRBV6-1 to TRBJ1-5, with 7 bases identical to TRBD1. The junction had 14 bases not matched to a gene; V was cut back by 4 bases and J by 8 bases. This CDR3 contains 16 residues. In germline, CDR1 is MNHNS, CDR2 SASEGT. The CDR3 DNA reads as TGTGCCAGCAGTGGACAGGGATGGAATCGGGACGAGCCCCAGCATTTT. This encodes CASSGQGWNRDEPQHF.

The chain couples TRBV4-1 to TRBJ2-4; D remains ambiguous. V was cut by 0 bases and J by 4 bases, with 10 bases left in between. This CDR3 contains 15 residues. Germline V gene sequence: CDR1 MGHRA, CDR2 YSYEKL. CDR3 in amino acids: CASSQDLVEKNIQYF. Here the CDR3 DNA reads TGCGCCAGCAGCCAAGATTTGGTAGAAAAAAACATTCAGTACTTC.

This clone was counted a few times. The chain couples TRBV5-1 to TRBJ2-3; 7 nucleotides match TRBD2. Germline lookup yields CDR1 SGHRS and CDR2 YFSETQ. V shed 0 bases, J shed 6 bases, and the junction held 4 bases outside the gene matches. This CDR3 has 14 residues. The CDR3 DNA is TGCGCCAGCAGCTTGGGGGACGGGGGGGATACGCAGTATTTT. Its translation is CASSLGDGGDTQYF.

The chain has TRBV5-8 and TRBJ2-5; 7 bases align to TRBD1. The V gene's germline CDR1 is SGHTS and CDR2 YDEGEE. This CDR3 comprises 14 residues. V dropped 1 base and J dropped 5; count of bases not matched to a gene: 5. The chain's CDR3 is CASSLMTGRETQYF. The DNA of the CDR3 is TGTGCCAGCAGCTTGATGACAGGGCGGGAGACCCAGTACTTC. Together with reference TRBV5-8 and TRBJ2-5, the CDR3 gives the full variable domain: EAGVTQSPTHLIKTRGQQATLRCSPISGHTSVYWYQQALGLGLQFLLWYDEGEERNRGNFPPRFSGRQFPNYSSELNVNALELEDSALYLCASSLMTGRETQYFGPGTRLLVL.

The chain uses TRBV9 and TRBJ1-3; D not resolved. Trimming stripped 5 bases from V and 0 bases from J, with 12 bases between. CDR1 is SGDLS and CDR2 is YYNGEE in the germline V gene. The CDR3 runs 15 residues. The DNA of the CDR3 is TGTGCCAGCAGTAAAGACTCCGGCTCTGGAAACACCATATATTTT. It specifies CASSKDSGSGNTIYF. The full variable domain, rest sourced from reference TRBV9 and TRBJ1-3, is DSGVTQTPKHLITATGQRVTLRCSPRSGDLSVYWYQQSLDQGLQFLIQYYNGEERAKGNILERFSAQQFPDLHSELNLSSLELGDSALYFCASSKDSGSGNTIYFGEGSWLTVV.

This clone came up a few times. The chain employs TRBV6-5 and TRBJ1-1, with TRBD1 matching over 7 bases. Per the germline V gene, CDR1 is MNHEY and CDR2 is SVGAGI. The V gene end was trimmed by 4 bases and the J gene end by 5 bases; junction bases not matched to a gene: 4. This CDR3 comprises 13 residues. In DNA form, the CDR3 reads TGTGCCAGCAGTTTCCACAGGGGAACTGAAGCTTTCTTT. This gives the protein CASSFHRGTEAFF.

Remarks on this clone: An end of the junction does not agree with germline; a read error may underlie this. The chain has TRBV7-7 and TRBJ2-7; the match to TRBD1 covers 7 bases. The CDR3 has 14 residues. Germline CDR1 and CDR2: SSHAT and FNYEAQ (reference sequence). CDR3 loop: CASSLGTALAEQYF. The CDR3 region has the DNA TGTGCTAGCAGCTTAGGGACAGCGTTGGCCGAGCAGTACTTC.

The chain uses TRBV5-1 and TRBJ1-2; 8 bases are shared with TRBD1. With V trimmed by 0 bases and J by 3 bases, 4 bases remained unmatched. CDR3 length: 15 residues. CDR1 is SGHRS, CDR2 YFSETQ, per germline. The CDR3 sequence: CASSLDQGAYYGYTF. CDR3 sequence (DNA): TGCGCCAGCAGCTTGGATCAGGGGGCGTACTATGGCTACACCTTC.

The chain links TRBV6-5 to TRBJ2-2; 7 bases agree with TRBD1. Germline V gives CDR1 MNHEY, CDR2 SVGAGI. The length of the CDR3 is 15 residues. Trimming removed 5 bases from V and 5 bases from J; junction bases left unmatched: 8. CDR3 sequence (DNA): TGTGCCAGCAGTACCTGGCCCAGGGGGACCGGGGAGCTGTTTTTT. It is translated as CASSTWPRGTGELFF.

CDR3 sequence: CASSQRPGAEAFF. DNA for the CDR3: TGTGCCAGCAGCCAACGCCCAGGGGCTGAAGCTTTCTTT. V usage is TRBV13 and J usage is TRBJ1-1; D is possibly TRBD1 (6 bases). Germline V gene lookup returns CDR1 PRHDT and CDR2 FYEKMQ (reference sequence). The CDR3 is 13 amino acids. Between the trimmed V and J ends, which lost 5 bases and 6 bases, there was a span of 13 bases.

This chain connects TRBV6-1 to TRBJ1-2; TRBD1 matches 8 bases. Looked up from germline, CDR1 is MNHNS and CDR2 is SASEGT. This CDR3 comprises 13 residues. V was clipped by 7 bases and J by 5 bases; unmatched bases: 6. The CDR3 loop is CASTKDREYGYTF. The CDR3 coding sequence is TGTGCCAGCACTAAGGACAGGGAGTATGGCTACACCTTC.

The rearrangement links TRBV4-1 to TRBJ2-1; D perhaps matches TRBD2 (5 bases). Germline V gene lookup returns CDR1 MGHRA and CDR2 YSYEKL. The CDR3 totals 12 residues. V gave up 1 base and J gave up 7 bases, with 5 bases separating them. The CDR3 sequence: CASSQGRNEQFF. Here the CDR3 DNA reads TGCGCCAGCAGCCAAGGGAGGAATGAGCAGTTCTTC.

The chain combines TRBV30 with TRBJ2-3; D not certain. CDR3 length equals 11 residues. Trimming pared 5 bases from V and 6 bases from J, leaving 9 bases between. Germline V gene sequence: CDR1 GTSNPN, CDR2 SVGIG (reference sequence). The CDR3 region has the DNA TGTGCCTGGCGTAGAGTGGATACGCAGTATTTT. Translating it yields CAWRRVDTQYF.

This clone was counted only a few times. CDR3 residues: CASMGAQGRGQPQHF. Written as DNA, the CDR3 is TGTGCCAGTATGGGGGCACAGGGAAGAGGACAGCCCCAGCATTTT. The J gene is TRBJ1-5, the V gene TRBV19, with a possible D match to TRBD1 (6 bases). The CDR3 contains 15 residues. Germline CDR1 LNHDA, CDR2 SQIVND (reference sequence). V was trimmed by 7 bases and J by 7 bases, leaving 20 bases between them.

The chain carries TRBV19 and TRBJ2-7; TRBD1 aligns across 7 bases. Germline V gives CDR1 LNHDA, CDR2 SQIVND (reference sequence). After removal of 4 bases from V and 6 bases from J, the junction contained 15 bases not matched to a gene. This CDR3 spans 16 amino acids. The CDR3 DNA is TGTGCCAGTAGTACCCTTATGACAGGGACCTACGGCGAGCAGTACTTC. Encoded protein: CASSTLMTGTYGEQYF.

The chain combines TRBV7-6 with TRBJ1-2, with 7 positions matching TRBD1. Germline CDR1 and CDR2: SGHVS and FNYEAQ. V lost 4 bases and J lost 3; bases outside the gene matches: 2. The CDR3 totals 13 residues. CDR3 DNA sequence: TGTGCCAGCAGCTCCGGGACAGACTATGGCTACACCTTC. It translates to CASSSGTDYGYTF.

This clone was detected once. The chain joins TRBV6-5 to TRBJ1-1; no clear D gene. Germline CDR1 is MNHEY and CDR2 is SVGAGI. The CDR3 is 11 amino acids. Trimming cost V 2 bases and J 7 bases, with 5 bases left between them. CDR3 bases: TGTGCCAGCAGTTACAGACATGAAGCTTTCTTT. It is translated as CASSYRHEAFF.

CDR3 DNA sequence: TGTGCCAGCAGTGGGGACAGGGCCTCACCCCTCCACTTT. Translation: CASSGDRASPLHF. The chain employs TRBV6-5 and TRBJ1-6; 9 nucleotides agree with TRBD1. V gave up 5 bases and J gave up 10 bases; unmatched junction bases: 3. Germline assignment: CDR1 MNHEY and CDR2 SVGAGI. The CDR3 spans 13 residues.

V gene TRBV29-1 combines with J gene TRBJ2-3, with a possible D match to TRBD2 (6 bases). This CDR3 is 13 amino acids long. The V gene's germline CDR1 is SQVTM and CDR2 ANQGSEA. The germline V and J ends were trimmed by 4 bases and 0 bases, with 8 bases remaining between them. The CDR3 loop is CSVVLASTDTQYF. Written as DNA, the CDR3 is TGCAGCGTTGTACTAGCTAGCACAGATACGCAGTATTTT.

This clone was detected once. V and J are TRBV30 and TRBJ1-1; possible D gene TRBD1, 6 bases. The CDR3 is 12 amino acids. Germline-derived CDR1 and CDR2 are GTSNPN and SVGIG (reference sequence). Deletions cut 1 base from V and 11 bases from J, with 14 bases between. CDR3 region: CAWSGQVQSAFF. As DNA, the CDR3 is TGTGCCTGGAGTGGACAGGTACAGAGTGCTTTCTTT.

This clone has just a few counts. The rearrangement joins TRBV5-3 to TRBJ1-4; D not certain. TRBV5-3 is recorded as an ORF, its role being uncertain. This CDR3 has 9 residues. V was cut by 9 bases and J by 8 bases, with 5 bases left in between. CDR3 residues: CANLEKLFF. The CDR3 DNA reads TGTGCCAACTTAGAAAAACTGTTTTTT.

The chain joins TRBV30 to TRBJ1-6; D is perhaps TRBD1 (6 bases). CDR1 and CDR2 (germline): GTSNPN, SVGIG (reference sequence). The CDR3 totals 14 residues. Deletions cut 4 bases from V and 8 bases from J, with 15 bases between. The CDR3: CAWNREVRDSPLHF. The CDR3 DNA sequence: TGTGCCTGGAACAGGGAAGTCCGGGATTCACCCCTCCACTTT.

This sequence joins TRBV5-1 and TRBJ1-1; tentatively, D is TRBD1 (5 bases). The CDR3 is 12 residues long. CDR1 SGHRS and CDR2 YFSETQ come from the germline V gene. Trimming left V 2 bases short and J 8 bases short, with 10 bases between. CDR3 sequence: CASSFGGPEAFF. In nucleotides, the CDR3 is TGCGCCAGCAGCTTCGGGGGACCCGAAGCTTTCTTT.

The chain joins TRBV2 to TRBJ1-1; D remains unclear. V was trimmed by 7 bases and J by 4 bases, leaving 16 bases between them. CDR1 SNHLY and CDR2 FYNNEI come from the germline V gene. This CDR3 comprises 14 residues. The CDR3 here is CASTLSLTGTEAFF. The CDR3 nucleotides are TGTGCCAGCACTCTGAGTCTTACGGGCACTGAAGCTTTCTTT.